The entry below describes one T cell receptor (beta chain). Other DNA sequences in the sample encode the same CDR3. The data were obtained in a study of blood T cell repertoires in COVID-19. In the study overall: The United States, Italy and Spain supplied acute and convalescent COVID-19 samples.

This CDR3 has 14 residues. Trimming cost V 6 bases and J 0 bases, with 12 bases left between them. Germline V gene sequence: CDR1 MNHEY, CDR2 SMNVEV (reference sequence). Sequencing used immunoSEQ multiplex PCR; TCRdb keeps in-frame clones, though not all of them. This table holds about 380,000 clones, approximately 90% found once. Membership in each cohort depended on participant-reported clinical history. Recovered Cohort 3 donors showed two negative PCRs, clearance, or symptom resolution. The sample taken for sequencing was PBMCs or T cells enriched from blood (not recorded which). The clonotype originates from a woman between 18 and 29 years old who had recovered from COVID-19. The chain couples TRBV27 to TRBJ2-7, with a possible D match to TRBD1 (5 bases). The CDR3 DNA reads as TGTGCCAGCAGCCTCAGGGTCAGCTCCTACGAGCAGTACTTC. It codes for CASSLRVSSYEQYF.